Below, 12 T cell receptor beta chains from the same sample are listed, as sequenced in a study of control samples from healthy donors and cancer patients. This table comes from immunoSEQ multiplex PCR, and its TCRdb copy is limited to in-frame clones, with some not included. The top ten hold over 15% of the sample, which has about 73,000 clones, over 85% seen once. The sample consisted of PBMCs. All receptors derive from a man aged 55 to 69 with lung cancer.

The table lists this clone with a few counts. The V call is TRBV6-2 or TRBV6-3, the J call TRBJ1-6; D possibly corresponds to TRBD1 (6 bases). Trimming pared 4 bases from V and 5 bases from J, leaving 12 bases between. CDR3 size: 15 residues. Germline CDR1 MNHEY, CDR2 SVGEGT. DNA of the CDR3: TGTGCCAGCAGTTCGGGTGACAGGCATAATTCACCCCTCCACTTT. It translates to CASSSGDRHNSPLHF.

This chain joins TRBV18 and TRBJ1-1; no firm D call. CDR1 is KGHSH and CDR2 is LQKENI in the germline V gene. CDR3 length: 16 amino acids. V lost 2 bases to trimming and J lost 4 bases, with 17 bases between them. CDR3 nucleotide sequence: TGTGCCAGCTCACCATATTCTTCCGGGGAAGGCACTGAAGCTTTCTTT. It encodes CASSPYSSGEGTEAFF.

V usage is TRBV2 and J usage is TRBJ1-3; 7 nucleotides align to TRBD1. CDR3 size: 16 residues. V was pared by 4 bases and J by 0 bases, with 6 bases of the junction left unmatched. Germline V CDR1 and CDR2: SNHLY, FYNNEI. CDR3 region: CASSVDRPSSGNTIYF. The CDR3 DNA follows: TGTGCCAGCAGTGTGGACAGGCCTAGCTCTGGAAACACCATATATTTT.

This chain connects TRBV2 to TRBJ1-5; D might be TRBD1 (5 bases). V shed 4 bases and J shed 2 bases, with 15 bases lying between them. The CDR3 totals 16 residues. The germline gives CDR1 SNHLY, CDR2 FYNNEI. This CDR3 reads CASSVGAGNGNQPQHF. Written as DNA, the CDR3 is TGTGCCAGCAGTGTAGGGGCAGGGAATGGCAATCAGCCCCAGCATTTT.

The chain employs TRBV5-4 and TRBJ2-7; 7 bases fit TRBD1. The CDR3 is 14 residues long. Germline CDR1 is SGHNT and CDR2 is YYREEE (reference sequence). The V gene end was trimmed by 2 bases and the J gene end by 3 bases; junction bases not matched to a gene: 5. The CDR3 nucleotides are TGTGCCAGCAGCTTATGGGACAGATACTACGAGCAGTACTTC. The encoded protein is CASSLWDRYYEQYF. The whole variable domain, remainder taken from reference TRBV5-4 and TRBJ2-7, is ETGVTQSPTHLIKTRGQQVTLRCSSQSGHNTVSWYQQALGQGPQFIFQYYREEENGRGNFPPRFSGLQFPNYSSELNVNALELDDSALYLCASSLWDRYYEQYFGPGTRLTVT.

V and J are TRBV24-1 and TRBJ2-2; TRBD2 matches 11 bases. In germline, CDR1 is KGHDR, CDR2 SFDVKD. The CDR3 is made up of 16 amino acids. Trimming at V came to 4 bases and at J to 5 bases, leaving 5 bases not matched to a gene. The CDR3 nucleotides read TGTGCCACCAGTGACGTAGCGGGGGGGCTTACCGGGGAGCTGTTTTTT. It yields the protein CATSDVAGGLTGELFF.

The chain links TRBV5-8 to TRBJ2-1; 14 nucleotides match TRBD2. The J segment lost 7 bases and the V segment lost 0 bases, leaving 12 bases of the junction unmatched. This CDR3 region has 19 residues. Germline CDR1 and CDR2: SGHTS and YDEGEE. CDR3 DNA sequence: TGTGCCAGCAGCTTGGCGGTGACTAGCGGGGGGGCCGTCGGGAATGAGCAGTTCTTC. This sequence encodes CASSLAVTSGGAVGNEQFF.

This sequence joins TRBV7-3 and TRBJ1-1, with TRBD1 matching over 8 bases. The germline V gene has CDR1 SGHTA and CDR2 FQGTGA. V trimming: 5 bases; J trimming: 3 bases; junction bases outside the gene matches: 2. This CDR3 has 13 residues. CDR3 in DNA: TGTGCCAGCAGCGGACAGGGATACACTGAAGCTTTCTTT. It translates to CASSGQGYTEAFF.

The chain combines TRBV9 with TRBJ2-1, with TRBD1 as a possible D gene (6 bases). V lost 0 bases, J lost 3 bases, and 7 bases lay in between. Germline loops: CDR1 SGDLS, CDR2 YYNGEE. This CDR3 has 14 amino acids. The chain's CDR3 is CASSVEGDYNEQFF. CDR3 sequence (DNA): TGTGCCAGCAGCGTAGAGGGGGACTACAATGAGCAGTTCTTC.

This chain connects TRBV9 to TRBJ1-2, with 10 bases lining up with TRBD1. CDR1 SGDLS and CDR2 YYNGEE come from the germline V gene. The CDR3 consists of 18 residues. J was trimmed by 14 bases and V by 4 bases; bases with no gene match: 26. The CDR3 loop is CASSFSIGAEGTGDRMTF. As DNA, the CDR3 is TGTGCCAGCAGCTTCTCTATTGGAGCTGAGGGGACAGGGGATCGGATGACCTTC.

V and J are TRBV3-1 (or the pseudogene TRBV3-2) and TRBJ2-1, with TRBD2 matching over 14 bases. This CDR3 contains 17 residues. Germline trimming cut 4 bases from V and 1 base from J; bases unmatched to any gene: 3. The germline V gene has CDR1 LGHDT and CDR2 YNNKEL (reference sequence). CDR3 amino acids: CASSRRLAGGSYNEQFF. CDR3 in DNA: TGTGCCAGCAGCCGAAGACTAGCGGGGGGGTCCTACAATGAGCAGTTCTTC.

The chain is built from TRBV5-1 and TRBJ2-2; D is perhaps TRBD1 (5 bases). The length of the CDR3 is 15 residues. The germline CDR1 and CDR2 sequences are SGHRS and YFSETQ. V was cut by 0 bases and J by 3 bases, with 9 bases left in between. The CDR3 DNA reads as TGCGCCAGCAGCTTGGGTCAGGGCGACACCGGGGAGCTGTTTTTT. It codes for CASSLGQGDTGELFF.